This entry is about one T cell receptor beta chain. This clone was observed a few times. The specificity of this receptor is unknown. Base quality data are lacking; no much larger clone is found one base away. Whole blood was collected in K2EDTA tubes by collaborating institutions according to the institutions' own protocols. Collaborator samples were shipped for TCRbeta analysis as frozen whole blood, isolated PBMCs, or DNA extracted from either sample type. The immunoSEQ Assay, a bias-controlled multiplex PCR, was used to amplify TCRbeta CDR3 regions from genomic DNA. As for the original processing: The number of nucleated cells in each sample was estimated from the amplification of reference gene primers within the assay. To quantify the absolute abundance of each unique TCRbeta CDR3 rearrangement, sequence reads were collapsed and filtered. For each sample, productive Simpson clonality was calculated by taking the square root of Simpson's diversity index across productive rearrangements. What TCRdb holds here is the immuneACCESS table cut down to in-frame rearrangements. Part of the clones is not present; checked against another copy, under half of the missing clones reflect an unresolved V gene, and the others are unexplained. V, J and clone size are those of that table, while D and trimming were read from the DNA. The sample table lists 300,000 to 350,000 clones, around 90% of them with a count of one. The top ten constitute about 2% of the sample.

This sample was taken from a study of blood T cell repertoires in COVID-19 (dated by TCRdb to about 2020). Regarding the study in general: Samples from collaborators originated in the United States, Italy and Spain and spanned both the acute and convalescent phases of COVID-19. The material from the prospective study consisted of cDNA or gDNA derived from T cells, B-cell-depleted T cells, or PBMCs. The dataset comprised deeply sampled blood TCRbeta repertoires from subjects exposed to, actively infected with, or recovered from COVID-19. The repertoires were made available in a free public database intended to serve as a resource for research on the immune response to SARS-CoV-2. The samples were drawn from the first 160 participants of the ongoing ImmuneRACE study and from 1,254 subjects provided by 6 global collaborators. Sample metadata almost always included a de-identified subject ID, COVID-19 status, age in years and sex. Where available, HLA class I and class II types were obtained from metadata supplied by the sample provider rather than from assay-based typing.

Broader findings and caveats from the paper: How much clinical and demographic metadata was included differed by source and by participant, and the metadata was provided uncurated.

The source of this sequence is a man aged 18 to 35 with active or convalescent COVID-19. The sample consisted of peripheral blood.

The DNA sequence follows: TGTGCCAGCTCACCTCTTCCCACAGAAACACTCGAGCAGTACTTC. This is translated as CASSPLPTETLEQYF. The chain employs TRBV18 and TRBJ2-7; the D gene lacks a confident call. V and J are truncated by 3 bases and 6 bases respectively, leaving an intervening sequence of 18 bases. From a lookup of the germline V gene, CDR1 and CDR2 are KGHSH and LQKENI. The CDR3 holds 15 amino acids from the cysteine to the phenylalanine. The entry retains the CDR3 DNA only, 45 bases that are in frame from base 1.